This is a list of T cell receptor beta chains from one sample in a study of CD8 T cells in Susac syndrome. TCRdb reanalysed the immunoSEQ multiplex PCR reads using MiXCR and keeps one entry per CDR3 protein. The sample consists of approximately 170,000 distinct CDR3 sequences, 85% to 95% of them appearing once. Specimen: CD4+ T cells from PBMCs. These receptors originate from a human donor in good health. The CDR3 runs from the conserved cysteine through the conserved F or W. A D gene is named only where the DNA matches it firmly. Clone size is not always given. Where it is, it says once, few, many or a class for expanded clones.

.	TRBV20-1	TRBJ2-2	TRBD2	CSARPGGSNTGELFF	TGCAGTGCTAGGCCGGGAGGGTCGAACACCGGGGAGCTGTTTTTT
.	TRBV3-1	TRBJ2-3	.	CASSLIGDTQYF	TGTGCCAGCAGCCTTATCGGGGATACGCAGTATTTT
.	TRBV20-1	TRBJ2-2	.	CSARGRPNTGELFF	TGCAGTGCTAGAGGACGGCCGAACACCGGGGAGCTGTTTTTT
.	TRBV6-2/TRBV6-3	TRBJ2-1	TRBD2	CASRTGLAGEQFF	TGTGCCAGCAGGACCGGACTAGCGGGTGAGCAGTTCTTC
.	TRBV6-5	TRBJ2-5	.	CASSPLVAGETQYF	TGTGCCAGCAGTCCGCTCGTGGCCGGGGAGACCCAGTACTTC
.	TRBV5-4	TRBJ2-7	TRBD2	CASSPGLASNEQYF	TGTGCCAGCAGCCCGGGACTAGCGAGTAACGAGCAGTACTTC
.	TRBV2	TRBJ1-5	.	CASSEGDPYSNQPQHF	TGTGCCAGCAGTGAAGGGGACCCCTATAGCAATCAGCCCCAGCATTTT
.	TRBV5-1	TRBJ1-2	TRBD1	CASSLQGGVNYGYTF	TGCGCCAGCAGCCTACAGGGGGGGGTTAACTATGGCTACACCTTC
few	TRBV6-1	TRBJ2-2	.	CASNLGDTGELFF	TGTGCCAGCAACCTAGGGGACACCGGGGAGCTGTTTTTT
.	TRBV30	TRBJ1-3	.	CAWRPHSGNTIYF	TGTGCCTGGAGGCCACACTCTGGAAACACCATATATTTT
.	TRBV7-7	TRBJ2-7	TRBD1	CASSPGTGQREQYF	TGTGCCAGCAGCCCTGGGACAGGGCAAAGGGAGCAGTACTTC
.	TRBV27	TRBJ2-5	.	CASSLSDKETQYF	TGTGCCAGCAGTTTATCTGACAAAGAGACCCAGTACTTC
.	TRBV20-1	TRBJ2-2	.	CSARDSRGAQIGELFF	TGCAGTGCTAGAGATTCTCGGGGGGCGCAGATCGGGGAGCTGTTTTTT
.	TRBV5-1	TRBJ2-1	.	CASRYFGTQGYNEQFF	TGCGCCAGCAGGTATTTTGGGACCCAAGGATACAATGAGCAGTTCTTC
few	TRBV3-1	TRBJ2-7	.	CASSQDGGGTYEQYF	TGTGCCAGCAGCCAAGACGGAGGCGGTACCTACGAGCAGTACTTC
.	TRBV7-9	TRBJ2-2	.	CASSSFAGTGELFF	TGTGCCAGCAGCTCCTTCGCCGGAACCGGGGAGCTGTTTTTT
.	TRBV20-1	TRBJ1-4	.	CSARPGTNEKLFF	TGCAGTGCTAGGCCGGGAACCAATGAAAAACTGTTTTTT
once	TRBV6-2/TRBV6-3	TRBJ1-3	.	CASSYPLDTIYF	TGTGCCAGCAGTTACCCCTTGGACACCATATATTTT
.	TRBV4-1	TRBJ2-3	.	CASSRFHRAISTDTQYF	TGCGCCAGCAGCCGGTTCCACAGGGCCATCAGCACAGATACGCAGTATTTT
.	TRBV7-2	TRBJ1-5	TRBD1	CASTPGQHSNQPQHF	TGTGCCAGCACCCCGGGACAGCATAGCAATCAGCCCCAGCATTTT
.	TRBV2	TRBJ2-7	.	CASSVRGAEQYF	TGTGCCAGCAGTGTCCGTGGGGCCGAGCAGTACTTC
.	TRBV3-1	TRBJ2-3	.	CASSDRARDTQYF	TGTGCCAGCAGCGATAGGGCCCGGGATACGCAGTATTTT
.	TRBV15	TRBJ1-1	.	CATSRDLQFEAFF	TGTGCCACCAGCAGAGATCTGCAGTTTGAAGCTTTCTTT
once	TRBV18	TRBJ2-7	TRBD1	CASSPWTGNDEQYF	TGTGCCAGCTCACCGTGGACAGGGAACGACGAGCAGTACTTC
.	TRBV12-3/TRBV12-4	TRBJ2-5	TRBD2	CASTAGWGREETQYF	TGTGCCAGCACCGCCGGGTGGGGGAGGGAAGAGACCCAGTACTTC
.	TRBV6-1	TRBJ2-7	TRBD2	CASSLAVGSYEQYF	TGTGCCAGCAGTCTAGCGGTCGGATCCTACGAGCAGTACTTC
.	TRBV29-1	TRBJ1-2	.	CSVGEGRMHGYTF	TGCAGCGTTGGGGAGGGAAGGATGCATGGCTACACCTTC
.	TRBV7-3	TRBJ2-2	.	CASSLVGGGTGELFF	TGTGCCAGCAGCTTGGTTGGGGGCGGAACCGGGGAGCTGTTTTTT
.	TRBV12-3/TRBV12-4	TRBJ1-3	.	CASSSGGDGNTIYF	TGTGCCAGCAGTTCCGGGGGAGATGGAAACACCATATATTTT
.	TRBV7-9	TRBJ1-1	TRBD1	CASSLVDRGRTEAFF	TGTGCCAGCAGCTTAGTTGACAGGGGGAGAACTGAAGCTTTCTTT
.	TRBV29-1	TRBJ2-2	.	CSVAPGSLGTGELFF	TGCAGCGTCGCCCCGGGAAGCCTCGGCACCGGGGAGCTGTTTTTT
.	TRBV15	TRBJ1-2	.	CATSPRFGEGGYTF	TGTGCCACCAGCCCGAGATTTGGGGAGGGTGGCTACACCTTC
.	TRBV20-1	TRBJ2-7	TRBD2	CSAKSGGAAYEQYF	TGCAGTGCCAAGAGCGGGGGGGCCGCTTACGAGCAGTACTTC
.	TRBV4-1	TRBJ1-1	.	CASSQEIRVGAFF	TGCGCCAGCAGCCAGGAGATCAGGGTAGGCGCTTTCTTT
once	TRBV7-9	TRBJ1-2	.	CASSPGGRHYGYTF	TGTGCCAGCAGCCCCGGGGGCAGGCATTATGGCTACACCTTC
.	TRBV5-4	TRBJ2-6	.	CASSLAEGANVLTF	TGTGCCAGCAGCTTGGCTGAAGGGGCCAACGTCCTGACTTTC
.	TRBV6-1	TRBJ2-7	.	CASSELGVEQYF	TGTGCCAGCAGTGAACTAGGTGTCGAGCAGTACTTC
.	TRBV18	TRBJ2-5	.	CASSPPAGRQETQYF	TGTGCCAGCTCACCACCTGCAGGTCGCCAAGAGACCCAGTACTTC